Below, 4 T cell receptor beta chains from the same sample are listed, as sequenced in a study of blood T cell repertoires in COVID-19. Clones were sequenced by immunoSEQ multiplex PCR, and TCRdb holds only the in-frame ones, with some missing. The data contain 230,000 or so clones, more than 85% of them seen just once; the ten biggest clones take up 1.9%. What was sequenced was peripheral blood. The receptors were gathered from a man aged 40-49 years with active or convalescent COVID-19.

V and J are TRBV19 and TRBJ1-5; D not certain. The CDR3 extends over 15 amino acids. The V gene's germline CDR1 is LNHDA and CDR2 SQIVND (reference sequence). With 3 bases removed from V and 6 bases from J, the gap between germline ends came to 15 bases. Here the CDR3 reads CASSMMGADSQPQHF. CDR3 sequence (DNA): TGTGCCAGTAGTATGATGGGAGCGGATAGTCAGCCCCAGCATTTT. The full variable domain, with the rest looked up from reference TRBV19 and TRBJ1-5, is DGGITQSPKYLFRKEGQNVTLSCEQNLNHDAMYWYRQDPGQGLRLIYYSQIVNDFQKGDIAEGYSVSREKKESFPLTVTSAQKNPTAFYLCASSMMGADSQPQHFGDGTRLSIL.

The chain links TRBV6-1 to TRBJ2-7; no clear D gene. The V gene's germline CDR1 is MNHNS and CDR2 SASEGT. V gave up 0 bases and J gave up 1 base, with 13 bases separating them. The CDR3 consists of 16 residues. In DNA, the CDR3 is TGTGCCAGCAGTGAAGCGCAATTCCTACGGTCCTACGAGCAGTACTTC. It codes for CASSEAQFLRSYEQYF.

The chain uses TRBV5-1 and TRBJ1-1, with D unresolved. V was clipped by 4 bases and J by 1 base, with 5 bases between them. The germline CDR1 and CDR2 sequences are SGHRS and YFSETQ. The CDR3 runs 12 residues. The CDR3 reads CASSGTNTEAFF. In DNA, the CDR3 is TGCGCCAGCAGCGGCACGAACACTGAAGCTTTCTTT.

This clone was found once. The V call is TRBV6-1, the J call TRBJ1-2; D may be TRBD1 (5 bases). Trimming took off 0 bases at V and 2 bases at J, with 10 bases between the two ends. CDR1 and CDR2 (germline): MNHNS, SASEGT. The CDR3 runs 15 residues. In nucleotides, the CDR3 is TGTGCCAGCAGTGAAGCCCAGGGCTTCAACTATGGCTACACCTTC. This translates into CASSEAQGFNYGYTF.